Presented here are 19 T cell receptor beta chains from one specimen sequenced in a study of T cells in Graves' hyperthyroidism and ophthalmopathy. RNA transcripts provided the source from which TCR beta CDR3 regions were amplified. RT-PCR in the first round (using the HTBI primer set) targeted the TCR CDR3. TCRdb processed the multiplex PCR reads anew with MiXCR; each CDR3 protein has one entry. The repertoire includes 650,000 to 850,000 distinct CDR3 sequences, around 20% of them detected once, and over 15% sits in the top ten. Input material: blood. The receptor set was obtained from a woman in her forties or fifties with Graves' hyperthyroidism that later progressed to Graves' ophthalmopathy.

The genes are TRBV3-1 and TRBJ2-5; possible D gene TRBD1, 6 bases. The CDR3 totals 13 residues. Trimming removed 8 bases at V and 0 bases at J, with 10 bases between. From germline, CDR1 is LGHDT and CDR2 YNNKEL (reference sequence). CDR3 coding DNA: TGTGCCAGCCTCCGACAGGACCAAGAGACCCAGTACTTC. It is translated as CASLRQDQETQYF.

The chain links TRBV11-2 to TRBJ1-6; TRBD1 agrees at 9 bases. CDR1 is SGHAT and CDR2 is FQNNGV in the germline V gene. V dropped 1 base and J dropped 8; count of bases not matched to a gene: 3. The CDR3 length is 15 residues. The CDR3 DNA reads TGTGCCAGCAGCTTAGGTACAGGGGGCTATTCACCCCTCCACTTT. Residues: CASSLGTGGYSPLHF.

The table lists this clonotype with many counts. The chain links TRBV20-1 to TRBJ1-1; D is unclear. From germline, CDR1 is DFQATT and CDR2 SNEGSKA (reference sequence). The CDR3 sequence is 12 residues long. V was cut by 2 bases and J by 0 bases, with 4 bases left in between. The CDR3 loop is CSARRLNTEAFF. CDR3 nucleotides: TGCAGTGCTAGACGTTTGAACACTGAAGCTTTCTTT.

This clonotype was detected ten times or more. This chain uses TRBV7-8 with TRBJ2-7, with D tentatively TRBD2 (6 bases). The germline V and J ends were trimmed by 2 bases and 0 bases, with 11 bases remaining between them. The CDR3 is made up of 15 amino acids. CDR1 and CDR2 (germline): SGHVS, FQNEAQ. As DNA, the CDR3 is TGTGCCAGCAGCTTATGGGGGGAGAGCTCCTACGAGCAGTACTTC. It translates to CASSLWGESSYEQYF.

This clonotype was counted ten times or more. CDR3 sequence: CASSFLVRTVSTDTQYF. CDR3 nucleotides: TGCGCCAGCAGCTTCCTCGTACGGACAGTTAGCACAGATACGCAGTATTTT. V is TRBV5-1 and J is TRBJ2-3, with a possible D match to TRBD1 (6 bases). This CDR3 contains 17 residues. CDR1 is SGHRS, CDR2 YFSETQ, per germline. The germline V and J ends were trimmed by 2 bases and 0 bases, with 16 bases remaining between them.

This clonotype occurred a few times. This chain links TRBV3-1 with TRBJ2-7, with 8 bases aligning to TRBD2. V was clipped by 4 bases and J by 5 bases; unmatched bases: 13. Germline loops: CDR1 LGHDT, CDR2 YNNKEL (reference sequence). The CDR3 loop spans 16 amino acids. The CDR3 sequence: CASSRPEAGAPDEQYF. The DNA for the CDR3 is TGTGCCAGCAGCCGCCCGGAAGCGGGGGCCCCCGACGAGCAGTACTTC.

This clonotype was detected ten times or more. The chain carries TRBV12-3 or TRBV12-4 and TRBJ2-3; 7 bases are a match to TRBD1. J lost 3 bases, V lost 0 bases, and 9 bases had no gene match. The CDR3 runs to 17 residues. The CDR3 DNA follows: TGTGCCAGCAGTTTAGCCAAGGGGGCAGGGTTGACAGATACGCAGTATTTT. It encodes CASSLAKGAGLTDTQYF.

This clonotype was detected ten times or more. This chain uses TRBV13 with TRBJ2-7; D uncertain. CDR1 PRHDT and CDR2 FYEKMQ come from the germline V gene (reference sequence). This CDR3 region has 13 residues. V dropped 7 bases and J dropped 1 base, with 11 bases sitting between them. CDR3: CASTPPRSYEQYF. The CDR3, as DNA: TGTGCCAGCACCCCTCCCCGGTCCTACGAGCAGTACTTC.

This clonotype was detected only a few times. The rearrangement joins TRBV2 to TRBJ1-1, with D perhaps matching TRBD1 (5 bases). The CDR3 covers 15 residues. Trimming removed 5 bases from V and 1 base from J, with 14 bases in between. Germline loops: CDR1 SNHLY, CDR2 FYNNEI. CDR3 bases: TGTGCCAGCAGTTTGAACTTGCAGGGGAACACTGAAGCTTTCTTT. Amino acid sequence: CASSLNLQGNTEAFF.

This clonotype was detected ten times or more. One end of the junction does not line up with germline, which may come from a read error. The J gene is TRBJ1-1, the V gene TRBV5-5; unclear D gene. The CDR3 sequence is 12 residues long. Germline lookup yields CDR1 SGHKS and CDR2 YYEKEE (reference sequence). The CDR3: CASSLANSEAFF. As DNA, the CDR3 is TGTGCCAGCAGCTTGGCCAACAGTGAAGCTTTCTTT. Filled out from reference TRBV5-5 and TRBJ1-1, the complete variable domain reads DAGVTQSPTHLIKTRGQQVTLRCSPISGHKSVSWYQQVLGQGPQFIFQYYEKEERGRGNFPDRFSARQFPNYSSELNVNALLLGDSALYLCASSLANSEAFFGQGTRLTVV.

There are many counts of this clonotype. The chain links TRBV7-9 to TRBJ2-1; D may be TRBD1 (5 bases). Trimming took 4 bases from V and 4 from J, leaving 11 bases between them. Germline assignment: CDR1 SEHNR and CDR2 FQNEAQ (reference sequence). There are 14 residues in the CDR3. This CDR3 is CASSSRTSYNEQFF. CDR3 nucleotide sequence: TGTGCCAGCAGCTCAAGGACATCGTACAATGAGCAGTTCTTC.

This clonotype turned up a few times. V gene TRBV6-6 combines with J gene TRBJ1-1, with D unclear. Trimming took 2 bases from V and 11 from J, leaving 12 bases between them. Germline CDR1 is MNHNY and CDR2 is SVGAGI (reference sequence). This CDR3 is built from 12 residues. CDR3 amino acids: CASSYRGLEAFF. In DNA form, the CDR3 reads TGTGCCAGCAGTTACCGGGGTTTGGAGGCTTTCTTT.

This clonotype appeared a few times. This rearrangement joins TRBV28 to TRBJ1-2; D gene unclear. Germline V CDR1 and CDR2: MDHEN, SYDVKM. This CDR3 has 13 amino acids. V was clipped by 2 bases and J by 8 bases, with 12 bases between them. The CDR3 region has the DNA TGTGCCAGCAGTTTAGCCGGGGAGGAGGGCTACACCTTC. Protein product: CASSLAGEEGYTF.

This clonotype was seen ten or more times. This chain joins TRBV9 and TRBJ1-1; possibly TRBD1 for D (6 bases). V was shortened by 4 bases and J by 7 bases, with 14 bases between the two germline ends. The CDR3 runs 13 residues. Germline V lookup: CDR1 SGDLS, CDR2 YYNGEE. Here the CDR3 DNA reads TGTGCCAGCAGCCCAGGGGTCGGATATGAAGCTTTCTTT. As protein: CASSPGVGYEAFF.

This clonotype occurred many times. The J gene is TRBJ2-5, the V gene TRBV7-6; D remains ambiguous. Trimming left V 0 bases short and J 5 bases short, with 10 bases between. Germline V lookup: CDR1 SGHVS, CDR2 FNYEAQ. This CDR3 region has 14 residues. The DNA of the CDR3 is TGTGCCAGCAGCTTAGCGACGAGTTGGGAGACCCAGTACTTC. Its protein product is CASSLATSWETQYF.

This clonotype occurred a few times. The V gene is TRBV12-3 or TRBV12-4, the J gene TRBJ2-1; possibly TRBD2 for D (6 bases). The length of the CDR3 is 14 residues. The germline V and J ends were trimmed by 6 bases and 0 bases, with 9 bases remaining between them. CDR3 sequence reads: CASSPTSSYNEQFF. The CDR3 DNA reads TGTGCCAGCAGCCCGACTAGCTCCTACAATGAGCAGTTCTTC.

This chain joins TRBV5-1 and TRBJ1-4, with TRBD1 identical over 8 bases. Losses at the gene ends were 7 bases for V and 7 bases for J; bases not matched to a gene: 12. The CDR3 length is 15 residues. The germline V gene encodes CDR1 SGHRS and CDR2 YFSETQ. CDR3 sequence: CASHDRGLIGEKLFF. CDR3 sequence (DNA): TGCGCCAGCCACGACAGGGGATTGATTGGTGAAAAACTGTTTTTT.

This clonotype was counted only a few times. The chain joins TRBV5-1 to TRBJ1-4; D unclear. The CDR3 runs 15 residues. The germline V gene encodes CDR1 SGHRS and CDR2 YFSETQ. V gave up 0 bases and J gave up 6 bases, with 12 bases separating them. This chain's CDR3 is CASSLAGRWDEKLFF. The CDR3 DNA reads TGCGCCAGCAGCTTGGCCGGGAGATGGGATGAAAAACTGTTTTTT.

This clonotype occurred a few times. The chain carries TRBV18 and TRBJ1-1; TRBD1 matches 9 bases. V lost 2 bases and J lost 0; bases outside the gene matches: 13. In germline, CDR1 is KGHSH, CDR2 LQKENI. This CDR3 has 19 amino acids. The CDR3 DNA is TGTGCCAGCTCACCAGAAAAGCCGGGACAGGGACGGCTGAACACTGAAGCTTTCTTT. Amino acids: CASSPEKPGQGRLNTEAFF. Supplemented by reference TRBV18 and TRBJ1-1, the full variable domain reads NAGVMQNPRHLVRRRGQEARLRCSPMKGHSHVYWYRQLPEEGLKFMVYLQKENIIDESGMPKERFSAEFPKEGPSILRIQQVVRGDSAAYFCASSPEKPGQGRLNTEAFFGQGTRLTVV.